Presented here are 29 T cell receptor beta chains from one specimen sequenced in a study of cytotoxic CD8 clonotypes in ibrutinib-treated CLL. Using immunoSEQ multiplex PCR, the repertoire was profiled, and TCRdb retains in-frame clones only, with some absent. The sample holds some 140,000 clones, 91% seen once. The sequenced sample was PBMCs, obtained after 12 months of ibrutinib treatment. The source is a human donor with chronic lymphocytic leukemia.

The rearrangement links TRBV7-9 to TRBJ1-1; 10 bases match TRBD1. Germline V lookup: CDR1 SEHNR, CDR2 FQNEAQ (reference sequence). The CDR3 has 15 residues. V trimming: 5 bases; J trimming: 6 bases; junction bases outside the gene matches: 9. The CDR3, as DNA: TGTGCCAGCAGCCTAAGACAGGGGGCAGGGGCTGAAGCTTTCTTT. Translated, it gives CASSLRQGAGAEAFF.

The rearrangement joins TRBV7-9 to TRBJ2-5; weak D call: TRBD1 (5 bases). Germline V gene sequence: CDR1 SEHNR, CDR2 FQNEAQ (reference sequence). With 3 bases removed from V and 7 bases from J, the gap between germline ends came to 9 bases. The CDR3 runs 12 residues. The CDR3 loop reads CASSFTGGTQYF. CDR3 in DNA: TGTGCCAGCAGCTTCACAGGTGGGACCCAGTACTTC.

The J gene is TRBJ2-7, the V gene TRBV28; no clear D gene. Germline assignment: CDR1 MDHEN and CDR2 SYDVKM. V lost 4 bases to trimming and J lost 2 bases, with 18 bases between them. The CDR3 has 16 residues. Here the CDR3 reads CASSSPTLPRTYEQYF. Here the CDR3 DNA reads TGTGCCAGCAGTTCCCCCACGCTCCCCCGAACCTACGAGCAGTACTTC. Based on the CDR3 plus reference TRBV28 and TRBJ2-7, the full variable domain is DVKVTQSSRYLVKRTGEKVFLECVQDMDHENMFWYRQDPGLGLRLIYFSYDVKMKEKGDIPEGYSVSREKKERFSLILESASTNQTSMYLCASSSPTLPRTYEQYFGPGTRLTVT.

The chain joins TRBV6-1 to TRBJ2-1, with no clear D. V lost 2 bases and J lost 2, with 10 bases in between. The CDR3 has 15 residues. Germline V gene lookup returns CDR1 MNHNS and CDR2 SASEGT. The CDR3: CASSETVGTYNEQFF. CDR3 DNA sequence: TGTGCCAGCAGTGAAACCGTGGGAACCTACAATGAGCAGTTCTTC.

CDR3 amino acids: CASSFRQGSSGELFF. In DNA, the CDR3 is TGTGCCAGCAGCTTTAGACAGGGGTCGAGCGGGGAGCTGTTTTTT. V and J are TRBV7-2 and TRBJ2-2; TRBD1 matches at 8 bases. Losses at the gene ends were 3 bases for V and 7 bases for J; bases not matched to a gene: 7. Germline CDR1 is SGHTA and CDR2 is FQGNSA. This CDR3 contains 15 residues.

The chain links TRBV11-3 to TRBJ2-1; TRBD1 matches at 8 bases. The trim removed 1 base at V and 2 bases at J, leaving 1 base unmatched. Germline V gene data show CDR1 as SGHNT and CDR2 as YENEEA. The CDR3 has 15 amino acids. This chain's CDR3 is CASSLGTGPYNEQFF. As DNA, the CDR3 is TGTGCCAGCAGCTTAGGGACAGGGCCCTACAATGAGCAGTTCTTC. Filled out from reference TRBV11-3 and TRBJ2-1, the complete variable domain reads EAGVVQSPRYKIIEKKQPVAFWCNPISGHNTLYWYLQNLGQGPELLIRYENEEAVDDSQLPKDRFSAERLKGVDSTLKIQPAELGDSAVYLCASSLGTGPYNEQFFGPGTRLTVL.

The chain links TRBV28 to TRBJ2-5; D unclear. In germline, CDR1 is MDHEN, CDR2 SYDVKM. The CDR3 sequence is 11 residues long. Trimming left V 6 bases short and J 7 bases short, with 9 bases between. The DNA of the CDR3 is TGTGCCAGCAGCCCCGATGGGACCCAGTACTTC. Translated: CASSPDGTQYF.

This chain connects TRBV12-5 to TRBJ2-2; TRBD2 is a possible D gene (5 bases). In germline, CDR1 is LGHNT, CDR2 FRNRAP. V dropped 6 bases and J dropped 6 bases, with 8 bases sitting between them. This CDR3 is built from 12 residues. The CDR3 sequence: CASGKAAGELFF. The CDR3 DNA reads as TGTGCTAGTGGCAAAGCGGCCGGGGAGCTGTTTTTT.

The chain is built from TRBV28 and TRBJ2-2; TRBD2 matches 9 bases. CDR3 size: 13 residues. The J segment lost 2 bases and the V segment lost 11 bases, leaving 3 bases of the junction unmatched. Looked up from germline, CDR1 is MDHEN and CDR2 is SYDVKM. DNA for the CDR3: TGTGCCGCGACTAGCGGTAACACCGGGGAGCTGTTTTTT. Its translation: CAATSGNTGELFF.

The chain has TRBV7-2 and TRBJ2-7; 14 nucleotides line up with TRBD2. Looked up from germline, CDR1 is SGHTA and CDR2 is FQGNSA. The CDR3 length is 16 residues. J gave up 3 bases and V 6 bases, and 7 bases lay outside the gene matches. DNA for the CDR3: TGTGCCAGCAGACCTACGGGACTAGCGGGGGACTACGAGCAGTACTTC. Translated: CASRPTGLAGDYEQYF.

The chain combines TRBV29-1 with TRBJ1-3; D call uncertain. V gave up 7 bases and J gave up 0 bases, with 7 bases separating them. Germline V CDR1 and CDR2: SQVTM, ANQGSEA. This CDR3 region has 12 residues. The CDR3 here is CSASDSGNTIYF. As DNA, the CDR3 is TGCAGCGCCTCGGACTCTGGAAACACCATATATTTT.

V is TRBV28 and J is TRBJ1-3; D is unresolved. Germline V CDR1 and CDR2: MDHEN, SYDVKM. The CDR3 covers 17 residues. V lost 1 base and J 0 bases, leaving 13 bases between the germline ends. CDR3 sequence: CASSLSFAGSSGNTIYF. The CDR3 DNA reads as TGTGCCAGCAGTTTATCGTTCGCAGGTAGCTCTGGAAACACCATATATTTT. Complete variable domain (other parts from reference TRBV28 and TRBJ1-3): DVKVTQSSRYLVKRTGEKVFLECVQDMDHENMFWYRQDPGLGLRLIYFSYDVKMKEKGDIPEGYSVSREKKERFSLILESASTNQTSMYLCASSLSFAGSSGNTIYFGEGSWLTVV.

V usage is TRBV6-6 and J usage is TRBJ1-1; TRBD1 is a possible D gene (5 bases). The CDR3 is 15 residues long. Per germline, CDR1 MNHNY and CDR2 SVGAGI (reference sequence). V was pared by 6 bases and J by 1 base, with 15 bases between. In DNA form, the CDR3 reads TGTGCCAGCAGAGGTACGGGGGTCGGGAACACTGAAGCTTTCTTT. Amino acids: CASRGTGVGNTEAFF.

V is TRBV10-3 and J is TRBJ1-2; TRBD1 is a possible D gene (6 bases). The ends were cut back, 3 bases at V and 5 bases at J, with 10 bases in the middle. The CDR3 is 13 residues long. CDR1 and CDR2 (germline): ENHRY, SYGVKD. In nucleotides, the CDR3 is TGTGCCATCAGTGACAGGGGCGAGTATGGCTACACCTTC. It codes for CAISDRGEYGYTF.

V usage is TRBV5-6 and J usage is TRBJ1-1; TRBD1 matches 8 bases. CDR3 size: 13 residues. V was pared by 4 bases and J by 8 bases, with 7 bases of the junction left unmatched. Germline V gives CDR1 SGHDT, CDR2 YYEEEE. The CDR3 loop is CASSLTGAGEAFF. CDR3 coding DNA: TGTGCCAGCAGCCTGACAGGGGCTGGGGAAGCTTTCTTT.

The chain couples TRBV27 to TRBJ1-3, with D possibly being TRBD1 (5 bases). The CDR3 runs 14 residues. Looked up from germline, CDR1 is MNHEY and CDR2 is SMNVEV (reference sequence). V was clipped by 2 bases and J by 4 bases, with 9 bases between them. CDR3 DNA: TGTGCCAGCAGTTTAAAGGGGCTCGGAAACACCATATATTTT. Amino acids: CASSLKGLGNTIYF.

In its sample, this clone was seen once. The V and J genes are TRBV7-9 and TRBJ1-1; D is unresolved. V was pared by 3 bases and J by 0 bases, with 5 bases between. Germline assignment: CDR1 SEHNR and CDR2 FQNEAQ (reference sequence). The CDR3 extends over 13 amino acids. The CDR3 DNA reads as TGTGCCAGCAGCTTTTTTATGAACACTGAAGCTTTCTTT. Residues: CASSFFMNTEAFF.

In this sample, this clone turned up once. The J gene is TRBJ2-1, the V gene TRBV2, with a possible D match to TRBD1 (5 bases). The CDR3 contains 16 residues. CDR1 and CDR2 (germline): SNHLY, FYNNEI. Trimming removed 7 bases at V and 2 bases at J, with 18 bases between. For the CDR3, the DNA is TGTGCCAGCAACGAATTGGACATCGACACCTACAATGAGCAGTTCTTC. This codes for CASNELDIDTYNEQFF.

The J gene is TRBJ2-1, the V gene TRBV9; D is uncertain. Germline V gene sequence: CDR1 SGDLS, CDR2 YYNGEE. This CDR3 has 14 amino acids. V was clipped by 0 bases and J by 1 base, with 5 bases between them. CDR3 bases: TGTGCCAGCAGCGTAGCGGATTCCTACAATGAGCAGTTCTTC. Encoded protein: CASSVADSYNEQFF.

The CDR3 region is CASSEGPRETQYF. As DNA, the CDR3 is TGTGCCAGCAGTGAAGGGCCACGAGAGACCCAGTACTTC. The chain employs TRBV6-4 and TRBJ2-5; D not certain. This CDR3 is 13 amino acids long. CDR1 and CDR2 (germline): MRHNA, SNTAGT. The ends were cut back, 3 bases at V and 4 bases at J, with 9 bases in the middle.

The CDR3 loop is CASSFWNTIYF. DNA of the CDR3: TGTGCCAGCAGCTTCTGGAACACCATATATTTT. This chain links TRBV7-2 with TRBJ1-3, with D hard to call. This CDR3 has 11 residues. Germline loops: CDR1 SGHTA, CDR2 FQGNSA. Trimming removed 3 bases at V and 7 bases at J, with 4 bases between.

Note on this clone: The same CDR3 arises from other DNA sequences in this sample as well. This rearrangement joins TRBV5-5 to TRBJ2-7; no firm D call. V lost 0 bases and J 0 bases, leaving 1 base between the germline ends. The CDR3 has 12 residues. Germline values: CDR1 SGHKS, CDR2 YYEKEE (reference sequence). In DNA form, the CDR3 reads TGTGCCAGCAGCTTGGCCTCCTACGAGCAGTACTTC. This codes for CASSLASYEQYF.

CDR3 DNA sequence: TGTGCCAGCAGCCGGACCAGCCAGGGTCAGCCCCAGCATTTT. Translation: CASSRTSQGQPQHF. The chain recombines TRBV7-8 with TRBJ1-5, with D maybe TRBD1 (5 bases). The germline gives CDR1 SGHVS, CDR2 FQNEAQ. Deletions cut 5 bases from V and 6 bases from J, with 14 bases between. The CDR3 covers 14 residues.

The V call is TRBV10-3, the J call TRBJ2-7, with 9 bases identical to TRBD1. The V segment lost 3 bases and the J segment 2 bases; nucleotides outside the gene matches: 8. This CDR3 has 16 amino acids. Germline-derived CDR1 and CDR2 are ENHRY and SYGVKD. The CDR3 coding sequence is TGTGCCATCAGTGATAGGGACAGGGACAGGGCCTACGAGCAGTACTTC. This encodes CAISDRDRDRAYEQYF.

V is TRBV12-2 and J is TRBJ1-5; the DNA was not used to check the table's D call, TRBD1. TRBV12-2 is recorded as a pseudogene. CDR3 length equals 16 residues. The CDR3 reads CASRNGRDREGQPQHF. CDR3 nucleotide sequence: TGTGCAAGTCGCAATGGGAGGGACAGGGAAGGTCAGCCCCAGCATTTT.

This clone was observed a handful of times. This rearrangement joins TRBV6-5 to TRBJ1-2; D unclear. The CDR3 length is 15 residues. Deletions cut 0 bases from V and 4 bases from J, with 12 bases between. CDR1 is MNHEY, CDR2 SVGAGI, per germline. DNA of the CDR3: TGTGCCAGCAGTTACTCCGCCGAGGGTGGCTATGGCTACACCTTC. Amino acid sequence: CASSYSAEGGYGYTF.

The DNA for the CDR3 is TGCGCCAGCAGCCCCTCTACAGGGAGTAGTGAAAAACTGTTTTTT. It codes for CASSPSTGSSEKLFF. The rearrangement uses TRBV5-1 and TRBJ1-4, with D possibly TRBD1 on 6 matching bases. Germline-derived CDR1 and CDR2 are SGHRS and YFSETQ. Trimming took 4 bases from V and 7 from J, leaving 17 bases between them. This CDR3 region has 15 residues.

This clone has a single count. V usage is TRBV11-2 and J usage is TRBJ2-7, with no clear D. The V end lost 5 bases, the J end lost 6 bases, and 20 bases lay between the germline ends. The CDR3 has 15 amino acids. Germline loops: CDR1 SGHAT, CDR2 FQNNGV. The CDR3 loop is CASSRLTGNLGEQYF. DNA for the CDR3: TGTGCCAGCAGCCGACTTACGGGCAACTTGGGCGAGCAGTACTTC.

The CDR3 DNA is TGTGCCAGCAGTTACGGTTCTCTATTGGCTGAAGCTTTCTTT. Amino acids: CASSYGSLLAEAFF. V and J are TRBV6-5 and TRBJ1-1; no firm D call. Germline CDR1 is MNHEY and CDR2 is SVGAGI. There are 14 residues in the CDR3. V was pared by 2 bases and J by 6 bases, with 13 bases between.